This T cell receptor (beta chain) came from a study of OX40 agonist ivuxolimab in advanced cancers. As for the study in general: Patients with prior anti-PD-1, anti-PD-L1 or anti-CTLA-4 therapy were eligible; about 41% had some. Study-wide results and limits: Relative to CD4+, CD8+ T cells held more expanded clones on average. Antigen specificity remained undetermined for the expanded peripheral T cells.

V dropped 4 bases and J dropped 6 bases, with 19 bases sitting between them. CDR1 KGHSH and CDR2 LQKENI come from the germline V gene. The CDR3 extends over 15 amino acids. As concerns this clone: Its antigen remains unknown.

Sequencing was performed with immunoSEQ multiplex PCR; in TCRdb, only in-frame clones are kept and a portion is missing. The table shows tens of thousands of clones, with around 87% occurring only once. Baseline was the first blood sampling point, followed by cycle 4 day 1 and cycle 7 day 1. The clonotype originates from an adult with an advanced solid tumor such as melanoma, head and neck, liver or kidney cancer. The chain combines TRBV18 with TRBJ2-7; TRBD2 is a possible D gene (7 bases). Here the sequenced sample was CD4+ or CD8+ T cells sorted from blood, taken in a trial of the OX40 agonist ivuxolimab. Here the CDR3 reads CASSLGRGVGGEQYF. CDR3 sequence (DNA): TGTGCCAGCTCACTAGGGAGGGGGGTCGGCGGCGAGCAGTACTTC.